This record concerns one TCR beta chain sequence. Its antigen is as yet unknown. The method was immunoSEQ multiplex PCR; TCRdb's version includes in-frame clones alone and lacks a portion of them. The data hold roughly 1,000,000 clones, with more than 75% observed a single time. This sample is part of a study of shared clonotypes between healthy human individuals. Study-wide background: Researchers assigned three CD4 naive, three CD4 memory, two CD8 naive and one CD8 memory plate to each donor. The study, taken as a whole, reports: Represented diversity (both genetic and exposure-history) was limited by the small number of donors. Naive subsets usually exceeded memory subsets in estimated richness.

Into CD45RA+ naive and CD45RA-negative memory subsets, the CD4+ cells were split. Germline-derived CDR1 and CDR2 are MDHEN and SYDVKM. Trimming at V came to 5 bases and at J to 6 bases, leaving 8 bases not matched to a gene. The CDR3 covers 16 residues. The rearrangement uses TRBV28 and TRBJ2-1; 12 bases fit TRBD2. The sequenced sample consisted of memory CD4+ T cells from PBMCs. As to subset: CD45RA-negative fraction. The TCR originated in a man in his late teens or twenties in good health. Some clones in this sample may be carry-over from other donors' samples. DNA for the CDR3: TGTGCCAGCAGTCCCTCCGGACTAGCGGGATTCAATGAGCAGTTCTTC. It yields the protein CASSPSGLAGFNEQFF.